These 22 T cell receptor beta chains share one sample of origin, sequenced in a study of lymphopenia after photon versus proton radiotherapy. Some clones are missing from TCRdb's copy, which holds only in-frame ones; the method was immunoSEQ multiplex PCR. Of roughly 17,000 clones listed, 92% are singletons. This specimen consisted of peripheral blood, obtained from a patient treated with photon-based radiotherapy. These receptors came from a woman aged 40 to 50 with cholangiocarcinoma.

This clone has a handful of counts. The chain joins TRBV5-4 to TRBJ1-1, with D perhaps TRBD1 (6 bases). The CDR3 runs to 17 residues. Germline CDR1 and CDR2: SGHNT and YYREEE (reference sequence). Trimming removed 2 bases at V and 1 base at J, with 18 bases between. CDR3 DNA sequence: TGTGCCAGCAGCTTCGGCCGAGGGGGAGGGGCGAACACTGAAGCTTTCTTT. Translating it yields CASSFGRGGGANTEAFF. The full variable domain, in which reference TRBV5-4 and TRBJ1-1 provide the parts outside the CDR3, is ETGVTQSPTHLIKTRGQQVTLRCSSQSGHNTVSWYQQALGQGPQFIFQYYREEENGRGNFPPRFSGLQFPNYSSELNVNALELDDSALYLCASSFGRGGGANTEAFFGQGTRLTVV.

The chain couples TRBV6-6 to TRBJ1-4, with TRBD1 matching 7 bases. The CDR3 contains 15 residues. V shed 2 bases, J shed 5 bases, and the junction held 5 bases outside the gene matches. Germline loops: CDR1 MNHNY, CDR2 SVGAGI (reference sequence). This chain's CDR3 is CASSYTGTENEKLFF. CDR3 DNA sequence: TGTGCCAGCAGTTACACTGGGACAGAAAATGAAAAACTGTTTTTT.

This chain joins TRBV5-1 and TRBJ1-1; no firm D call. V lost 1 base and J 1 base, leaving 8 bases between the germline ends. This CDR3 has 14 residues. Looked up from germline, CDR1 is SGHRS and CDR2 is YFSETQ. CDR3 sequence reads: CASSLSYSNTEAFF. The CDR3 nucleotides read TGCGCCAGCAGCTTGAGTTACTCGAACACTGAAGCTTTCTTT.

The CDR3 loop reads CAWTPDSYTDTQYF. The CDR3 region has the DNA TGTGCCTGGACCCCGGACAGCTACACAGATACGCAGTATTTT. The rearrangement uses TRBV30 and TRBJ2-3; D perhaps matches TRBD1 (6 bases). This CDR3 has 14 amino acids. The V end was cut by 4 bases, the J end by 2 bases, with 13 bases between. Looked up from germline, CDR1 is GTSNPN and CDR2 is SVGIG (reference sequence).

The chain links TRBV5-6 to TRBJ2-5; D ambiguous. Germline loops: CDR1 SGHDT, CDR2 YYEEEE. The V and J ends lost 0 bases and 9 bases respectively, with 12 bases between them. This CDR3 spans 13 amino acids. The CDR3 loop is CASSLVTQKAQYF. The CDR3 nucleotides read TGTGCCAGCAGCTTGGTTACGCAGAAGGCCCAGTACTTC. Using reference TRBV5-6 and TRBJ2-5 for the parts outside the CDR3, the full variable domain is DAGVTQSPTHLIKTRGQQVTLRCSPKSGHDTVSWYQQALGQGPQFIFQYYEEEERQRGNFPDRFSGHQFPNYSSELNVNALLLGDSALYLCASSLVTQKAQYFGPGTRLLVL.

J is TRBJ2-1 and V is TRBV29-1; 9 bases align to TRBD1. This CDR3 has 13 amino acids. Germline CDR1 and CDR2: SQVTM and ANQGSEA. V gave up 5 bases and J gave up 4 bases; unmatched junction bases: 3. CDR3 loop: CSVRTGAYNEQFF. CDR3 nucleotide sequence: TGCAGCGTTCGGACAGGGGCGTACAATGAGCAGTTCTTC.

The chain links TRBV4-3 to TRBJ2-7; 10 bases are a match to TRBD1. V lost 4 bases, J lost 2 bases, and 5 bases stayed unmatched. This CDR3 is built from 15 residues. In germline, CDR1 is LGHNA, CDR2 YSLEER. The CDR3 DNA is TGCGCCAGCAGCCTAACCGGGACAGGGGCCTACGAGCAGTACTTC. It encodes CASSLTGTGAYEQYF.

On this clone itself: At one end the junction does not follow the germline gene, possibly because of a read error. The chain employs TRBV7-7 and TRBJ2-1; 8 nucleotides line up with TRBD2. The CDR3 covers 16 residues. Germline V gives CDR1 SSHAT, CDR2 FNYEAQ (reference sequence). This CDR3 is CASSLRAGEESDEQFF. DNA for the CDR3: TGTGCTAGCAGCCTAAGAGCGGGAGAAGAGTCAGATGAGCAGTTCTTC.

The chain recombines TRBV5-1 with TRBJ1-1; D remains ambiguous. CDR3 size: 18 residues. Germline V gene data show CDR1 as SGHRS and CDR2 as YFSETQ. The V gene lost 5 bases and the J gene lost 0 bases, with 23 bases spanning the gap. CDR3 bases: TGCGCCAGCAGTGTCCGGGCCCGCACGGGTTACATGAACACTGAAGCTTTCTTT. Amino acid sequence: CASSVRARTGYMNTEAFF.

The chain links TRBV25-1 to TRBJ2-3, with D possibly matching TRBD2 (5 bases). The V end was cut by 1 base, the J end by 5 bases, with 10 bases between. Germline-derived CDR1 and CDR2 are MGHDK and SYGVNS. There are 14 residues in the CDR3. For the CDR3, the DNA is TGTGCCAGCAGTGAATGGAAGGCGGGAGATACGCAGTATTTT. This gives the protein CASSEWKAGDTQYF.

The rearrangement links TRBV29-1 to TRBJ2-7; D may be TRBD1 (5 bases). In germline, CDR1 is SQVTM, CDR2 ANQGSEA. The CDR3 consists of 12 residues. Trimming shortened V by 4 bases and J by 2 bases, and 9 bases separated the two germline ends. The CDR3 nucleotides are TGCAGCGTTGGGGGCAGTCCCTACGAGCAGTACTTC. Residues: CSVGGSPYEQYF.

The chain links TRBV13 to TRBJ2-5, with TRBD2 matching over 11 bases. The CDR3 contains 15 residues. The germline CDR1 and CDR2 sequences are PRHDT and FYEKMQ (reference sequence). After removal of 5 bases from V and 3 bases from J, the junction contained 5 bases not matched to a gene. CDR3 residues: CASSPGTSGEETQYF. CDR3 sequence (DNA): TGTGCCAGCAGCCCCGGGACTAGCGGAGAAGAGACCCAGTACTTC.

The genes are TRBV9 and TRBJ1-4; D is ambiguous. Deletions cut 4 bases from V and 0 bases from J, with 10 bases between. Germline CDR1 is SGDLS and CDR2 is YYNGEE. The CDR3 spans 15 residues. The CDR3 coding sequence is TGTGCCAGCAGCCCTGGGGATGCAACTAATGAAAAACTGTTTTTT. Translation gives CASSPGDATNEKLFF.

In this sample, this clone turned up a few times. The V gene is TRBV16, the J gene TRBJ2-4, with D possibly being TRBD2 (5 bases). This CDR3 is 16 amino acids long. The germline gives CDR1 KGHSY, CDR2 FQNENV. V was pared by 4 bases and J by 0 bases, with 13 bases between. The CDR3 nucleotides read TGTGCCAGCAGCCGAGTGGAGGATTTAGCCAAAAACATTCAGTACTTC. Protein sequence: CASSRVEDLAKNIQYF.

The rearrangement uses TRBV2 and TRBJ2-7; TRBD1 agrees at 10 bases. CDR1 and CDR2 from the germline V gene are SNHLY and FYNNEI. The trim removed 7 bases at V and 6 bases at J, leaving 6 bases unmatched. This CDR3 comprises 13 residues. The CDR3 protein is CASIRDRGSEQYF. The CDR3 DNA reads TGTGCCAGCATTCGGGACAGGGGTAGCGAGCAGTACTTC.

The chain is built from TRBV4-1 and TRBJ1-5, with D perhaps TRBD1 (5 bases). Germline lookup yields CDR1 MGHRA and CDR2 YSYEKL. V shed 7 bases and J shed 2 bases, with 15 bases lying between them. The CDR3 consists of 15 residues. The CDR3 coding sequence is TGCGCCAGCACCGAGTCTTGGGGGGGCAATCAGCCCCAGCATTTT. Protein: CASTESWGGNQPQHF.

The chain employs TRBV9 and TRBJ1-5, with a possible D match to TRBD1 (6 bases). CDR3 length: 14 residues. Per the germline V gene, CDR1 is SGDLS and CDR2 is YYNGEE. Trimming stripped 0 bases from V and 3 bases from J, with 7 bases between. CDR3 residues: CASSVGDINQPQHF. The CDR3, as DNA: TGTGCCAGCAGCGTAGGGGACATCAATCAGCCCCAGCATTTT.

The CDR3 protein is CASSWDRVGEQYF. The DNA for the CDR3 is TGTGCCAGCAGCTGGGACAGGGTCGGCGAGCAGTACTTC. The V gene is TRBV11-1, the J gene TRBJ2-7; 9 bases match TRBD1. The CDR3 is 13 amino acids. The junction had 4 bases not matched to a gene; V was cut back by 4 bases and J by 6 bases. In germline, CDR1 is SGHAT, CDR2 FQDESV (reference sequence).

The rearrangement links TRBV5-4 to TRBJ1-6; D remains unclear. This CDR3 contains 13 residues. Germline loops: CDR1 SGHNT, CDR2 YYREEE (reference sequence). With 2 bases removed from V and 8 bases from J, the gap between germline ends came to 8 bases. Here the CDR3 reads CASSLLTDSPLHF. The CDR3 coding sequence is TGTGCCAGCAGCTTACTTACGGATTCACCCCTCCACTTT.

This rearrangement joins TRBV6-5 to TRBJ2-1; 7 bases are a match to TRBD1. The germline V gene encodes CDR1 MNHEY and CDR2 SVGAGI. V lost 0 bases to trimming and J lost 7 bases; unmatched junction nucleotides: 9. CDR3 size: 16 residues. The CDR3 bases are TGTGCCAGCAGTTACTCTAGGACAGGAGCGAAGAATGAGCAGTTCTTC. It codes for CASSYSRTGAKNEQFF.

The rearrangement uses TRBV27 and TRBJ1-1; the D is unclear. Trimming shortened V by 4 bases and J by 5 bases, and 11 bases separated the two germline ends. The germline V gene encodes CDR1 MNHEY and CDR2 SMNVEV (reference sequence). The CDR3 has 13 residues. The CDR3, as DNA: TGTGCCAGCAGTTACTCGCGTAGGACTGAAGCTTTCTTT. Protein sequence: CASSYSRRTEAFF.

The chain is built from TRBV5-6 and TRBJ2-3; 13 nucleotides agree with TRBD2. This CDR3 is 17 amino acids long. The germline V gene encodes CDR1 SGHDT and CDR2 YYEEEE. The V and J ends lost 1 base and 8 bases, in that order; junction bases with no gene match: 10. The CDR3 DNA sequence: TGTGCCAGCAGCTTGCCGAGGACTAGCGGGAGCTGGGTTACGCAGTATTTT. Protein sequence: CASSLPRTSGSWVTQYF. The whole variable domain, remainder taken from reference TRBV5-6 and TRBJ2-3, is DAGVTQSPTHLIKTRGQQVTLRCSPKSGHDTVSWYQQALGQGPQFIFQYYEEEERQRGNFPDRFSGHQFPNYSSELNVNALLLGDSALYLCASSLPRTSGSWVTQYFGPGTRLTVL.